These T cell receptor beta chains were read from a single sample in a study of T cells in Graves' hyperthyroidism and ophthalmopathy. In TCRdb, the multiplex PCR reads were re-called with MiXCR into one record per CDR3 protein. The table shows fewer than 400,000 distinct CDR3 sequences, with over 13% occurring only once. Sequencing was carried out using blood. These receptors were obtained from a man in his forties or fifties with Graves' ophthalmopathy. Both conserved end residues are part of each CDR3. The D gene is left open where the match is weak. Size is stated for part of the rows, as once, few or many counts, or as a class when the clone is expanded.

abundance	d_gene	j_gene	v_gene	CDR3nt	CDR3aa
many	-	TRBJ1-6	TRBV5-1	TGCGCCAGCAGCTTGAGCGGGGCAGGGAATTCACCCCTCCACTTT	CASSLSGAGNSPLHF
few	TRBD1	TRBJ1-2	TRBV7-2	TGTGCCAGCAGCGGCGCCGGGACAGGGGGGAGGGGCTACACCTTC	CASSGAGTGGRGYTF
many	-	TRBJ2-2	TRBV2	TGTGCCAGCAGTGGCCGACTAGATTACACCGGGGAGCTGTTTTTT	CASSGRLDYTGELFF
-	TRBD2	TRBJ2-7	TRBV7-9	TGTGCCAGCAGCTTAGGACCCCGCGCCTCTAGCGGGAGGGTCCCCGAGCAGTACTTC	CASSLGPRASSGRVPEQYF
-	-	TRBJ1-2	TRBV29-1	TGCAGCGTTTTGGGTGATAACTATGGCTACACCTTC	CSVLGDNYGYTF
many	-	TRBJ1-5	TRBV6-1	TGTGCCAGCAGTGTTTCCCCTGATCAGCCCCAGCATTTT	CASSVSPDQPQHF
-	-	TRBJ1-5	TRBV15	TGTGCCACCAGCAGAGGGGACTTTTGGGGGGATCAGCCCCAGCATTTT	CATSRGDFWGDQPQHF
few	-	TRBJ2-2	TRBV9	TGTGCCAGCAGCGTTCGGGGAACCAACACCGGGGAGCTGTTTTTT	CASSVRGTNTGELFF
-	TRBD1	TRBJ1-5	TRBV28	TGTGCCAGCAGTCGGACAGGGAATCAGCCCCAGCATTTT	CASSRTGNQPQHF
-	TRBD1	TRBJ2-1	TRBV6-5	TGTGCCAGCAGTTACCCGGGGACAGGTGAGCAGTTCTTC	CASSYPGTGEQFF
-	-	TRBJ1-3	TRBV9	TGTGCCAGCAGCGGAGCCTCGTCCGGAAACACCATATATTTT	CASSGASSGNTIYF
many	-	TRBJ2-7	TRBV6-2/TRBV6-3	TGTGCCAGCAGTTACTCGCCGGTTACCTACGAGCAGTACTTC	CASSYSPVTYEQYF
many	-	TRBJ1-1	TRBV3-1	TGTGCCAGCAGCCAAGATGGTAGGGCTGAAGCTTTCTTT	CASSQDGRAEAFF
many	TRBD1	TRBJ1-2	TRBV30	TGTGCCTGGAAAGCCACAGGGGTGGGCTATGGCTACACCTTC	CAWKATGVGYGYTF
-	-	TRBJ1-5	TRBV18	TGTGCCAGCTCACCGGACAGAAGCAATCAGCCCCAGCATTTT	CASSPDRSNQPQHF
-	-	TRBJ2-5	TRBV6-2/TRBV6-3	TGTGCCAGCAGTTACTCCCCCCTGGGGACCCAGTACTTC	CASSYSPLGTQYF
many	-	TRBJ2-1	TRBV28	TGTGCCAGCAGCACGGGACATATCAATGAGCAGTTCTTC	CASSTGHINEQFF
many	TRBD2	TRBJ2-1	TRBV29-1	TGCAGCGTTTGGACTAGCGGGAATAATGAGCAGTTCTTC	CSVWTSGNNEQFF
many	-	TRBJ1-1	TRBV20-1	TGCAGTGCTAGAGAATCAGGGGCGAGGGTCGCTTTCTTT	CSARESGARVAFF
many	TRBD2	TRBJ2-1	TRBV27	TGTGCCAGCAGTAACCTAGCGGGAGTTGGCAATGAGCAGTTCTTC	CASSNLAGVGNEQFF
many	TRBD2	TRBJ2-7	TRBV20-1	TGCAGTGCTAGAGATTTAGGGACTAGCGGGAGGGGCTCCTACGAGCAGTACTTC	CSARDLGTSGRGSYEQYF
many	TRBD2	TRBJ2-7	TRBV12-3/TRBV12-4	TGTGCCAGCAGCCCCACGGGACTAGCTTACGAGCAGTACTTC	CASSPTGLAYEQYF
many	TRBD2	TRBJ2-2	TRBV9	TGTGCCAGCAGCGGACCCCGACTAGCGGGGAACACCGGGGAGCTGTTTTTT	CASSGPRLAGNTGELFF
few	TRBD1	TRBJ2-1	TRBV7-3	TGTGCCAGCAGCGCAACCGGGACAGCCAATGAGCAGTTCTTC	CASSATGTANEQFF
many	-	TRBJ2-6	TRBV2	TGTGCCAGCAGTGAAGCGCTTCCGAACCTTAGGGTAGGGGTCTCTGGGGCCAACGTCCTGACTTTC	CASSEALPNLRVGVSGANVLTF
few	-	TRBJ1-2	TRBV4-1	TGCGCCAGCAGCCAAGCCCCCAAGGGGGGGGCGAGCTATGGCTACACCTTC	CASSQAPKGGASYGYTF
few	TRBD1	TRBJ1-1	TRBV9	TGTGCCAGCAGCGTAGACGCAGGGGGCAACACTGAAGCTTTCTTT	CASSVDAGGNTEAFF
few	-	TRBJ2-2	TRBV4-1	TGCGCCAGCAGCCAAGATCAGGGGGGTCTTAGGGTCGCCGGGGAGCTGTTTTTT	CASSQDQGGLRVAGELFF
-	TRBD1	TRBJ1-1	TRBV19	TGTGCCAGTACCTTTAACAGGGGTGGTTTTGGTACTGAAGCTTTCTTT	CASTFNRGGFGTEAFF
many	TRBD2	TRBJ2-1	TRBV14	TGTGCCAGCAGCCAAGTGAGTGGACTAGGCCCTGAGCAGTTCTTC	CASSQVSGLGPEQFF
-	-	TRBJ2-1	TRBV4-1	TGCGCCAGCAGCCGAGATCACCCGGAGGGATACAATGAGCAGTTCTTC	CASSRDHPEGYNEQFF
few	-	TRBJ1-6	TRBV2	TGTGCCAGCCACGGGCAGTCGGACAATTCACCCCTCCACTTT	CASHGQSDNSPLHF
many	TRBD2	TRBJ2-7	TRBV5-1	TGCGCCAGCAGCTCAGGGACTAGCGGGAGGGCCTTCCCCTACGAGCAGTACTTC	CASSSGTSGRAFPYEQYF
few	TRBD1	TRBJ2-1	TRBV4-1	TGCGCCAGCAGCCAAGGCAGGGACAGGAGATCAAATGAGCAGTTCTTC	CASSQGRDRRSNEQFF
few	TRBD2	TRBJ2-1	TRBV4-2	TGTGCCAGCAGCCCAGCTAGCGGGAGCGTAAGCTCCTACAATGAGCAGTTCTTC	CASSPASGSVSSYNEQFF
-	-	TRBJ2-2	TRBV5-6	TGTGCCAGCAGCTTGGGCCTGCAAGCGAACACCGGGGAGCTGTTTTTT	CASSLGLQANTGELFF
-	-	TRBJ1-5	TRBV7-9	TGTGCCAGCAGTATTGGAGATCAGCCCCAGCATTTT	CASSIGDQPQHF
many	TRBD1	TRBJ1-5	TRBV2	TGTGCCAGCCGAGGGACAGGGAACAATCAGCCCCAGCATTTT	CASRGTGNNQPQHF
-	TRBD2	TRBJ2-5	TRBV10-1	TGCGCCAGCAGTGAATATCTAGCGGGCCAAGAGACCCAGTACTTC	CASSEYLAGQETQYF
-	-	TRBJ1-5	TRBV27	TGTGCCAGCAGTCCGGGGGGGGGGGCCGGACCCCAGCATTTT	CASSPGGGAGPQHF
many	-	TRBJ1-3	TRBV2	TGTGCCAGCTGGGGCGAGGAGAACTCTGGAAACACCATATATTTT	CASWGEENSGNTIYF
many	TRBD2	TRBJ2-1	TRBV5-1	TGCGCCAGCAGCTTGGTGGGACTAGCGGGAAACAATGAGCAGTTCTTC	CASSLVGLAGNNEQFF
many	-	TRBJ2-7	TRBV20-1	TGCAGTGCTCGGGTAGGCAGGGGCGGAGATTCCTACGAGCAGTACTTC	CSARVGRGGDSYEQYF
few	TRBD1	TRBJ2-7	TRBV10-3	TGTGCCATCAGGGGATCGGACAGGGGCTACGAGCAGTACTTC	CAIRGSDRGYEQYF
many	TRBD2	TRBJ2-1	TRBV3-1	TGTGCCAGCAGCCAAGATTTAGCGGGAGGGAATGAGCAGTTCTTC	CASSQDLAGGNEQFF
-	TRBD1	TRBJ1-5	TRBV20-1	TGCAGTGTTAGACACAGGGGGTTGCGTGGGTCAAATAGCAATCAGCCCCAGCATTTT	CSVRHRGLRGSNSNQPQHF
-	TRBD2	TRBJ2-1	TRBV9	TGTGCCAGCAGTTCTCCCTCCGGCGGGACTAGCGCAAGCTCCTACAATGAGCAGTTCTTC	CASSSPSGGTSASSYNEQFF